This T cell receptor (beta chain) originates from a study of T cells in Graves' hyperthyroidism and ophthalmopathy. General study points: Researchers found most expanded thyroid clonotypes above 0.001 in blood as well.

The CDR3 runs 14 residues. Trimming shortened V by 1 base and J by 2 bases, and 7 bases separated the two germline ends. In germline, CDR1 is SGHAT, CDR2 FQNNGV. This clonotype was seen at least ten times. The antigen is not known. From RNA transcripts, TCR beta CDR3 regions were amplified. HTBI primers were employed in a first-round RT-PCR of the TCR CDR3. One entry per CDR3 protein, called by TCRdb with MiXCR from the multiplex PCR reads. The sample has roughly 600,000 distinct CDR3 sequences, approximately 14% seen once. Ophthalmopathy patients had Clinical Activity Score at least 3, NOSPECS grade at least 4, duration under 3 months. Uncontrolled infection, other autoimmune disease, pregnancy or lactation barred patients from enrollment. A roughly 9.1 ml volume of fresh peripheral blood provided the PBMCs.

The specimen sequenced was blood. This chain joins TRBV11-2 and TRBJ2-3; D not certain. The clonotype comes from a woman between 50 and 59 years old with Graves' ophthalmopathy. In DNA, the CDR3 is TGTGCCAGCAGCTTAGTAGGCAACACAGATACGCAGTATTTT. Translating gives CASSLVGNTDTQYF. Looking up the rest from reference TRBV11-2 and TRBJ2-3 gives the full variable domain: EAGVAQSPRYKIIEKRQSVAFWCNPISGHATLYWYQQILGQGPKLLIQFQNNGVVDDSQLPKDRFSAERLKGVDSTLKIQPAKLEDSAVYLCASSLVGNTDTQYFGPGTRLTVL.